The source of this TCR beta chain is a study of cytomegalovirus exposure and HLA in healthy donors. PCR primers comprised 60 Vbeta and 13 Jbeta primers. Some clones are missing from TCRdb's copy, which holds only in-frame ones; the method was immunoSEQ multiplex PCR. The repertoire has around 140,000 clones, about 76% of them found once; the top ten carry 1.1% to 1.5%. This CDR3 region has 13 residues. Deletions cut 3 bases from V and 6 bases from J, with 15 bases between. Germline CDR1 GTSNPN, CDR2 SVGIG (reference sequence). The receptor's source is a woman in her forties in good health and CMV-seronegative. The sequenced sample consisted of PBMCs. This chain joins TRBV30 and TRBJ2-7; D might be TRBD2 (5 bases). In nucleotides, the CDR3 is TGTGCCTGGAGCGAGTGGGGAGAGGTCGAGCAGTACTTC. Translated, it gives CAWSEWGEVEQYF.